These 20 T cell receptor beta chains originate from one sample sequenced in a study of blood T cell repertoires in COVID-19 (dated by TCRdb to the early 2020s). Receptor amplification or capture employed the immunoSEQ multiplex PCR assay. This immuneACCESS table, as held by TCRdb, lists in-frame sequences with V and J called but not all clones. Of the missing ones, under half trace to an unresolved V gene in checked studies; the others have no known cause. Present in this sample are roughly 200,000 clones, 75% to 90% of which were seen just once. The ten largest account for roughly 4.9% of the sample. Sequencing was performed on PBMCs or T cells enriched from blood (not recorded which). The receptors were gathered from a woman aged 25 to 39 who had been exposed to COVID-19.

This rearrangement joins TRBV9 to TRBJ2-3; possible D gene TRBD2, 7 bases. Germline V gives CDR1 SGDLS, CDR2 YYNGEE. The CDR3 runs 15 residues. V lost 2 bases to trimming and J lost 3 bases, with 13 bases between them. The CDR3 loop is CASSVRRGLTDTQYF. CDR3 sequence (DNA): TGTGCCAGCAGCGTGCGGCGGGGGCTTACAGATACGCAGTATTTT. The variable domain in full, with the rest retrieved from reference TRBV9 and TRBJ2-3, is DSGVTQTPKHLITATGQRVTLRCSPRSGDLSVYWYQQSLDQGLQFLIQYYNGEERAKGNILERFSAQQFPDLHSELNLSSLELGDSALYFCASSVRRGLTDTQYFGPGTRLTVL.

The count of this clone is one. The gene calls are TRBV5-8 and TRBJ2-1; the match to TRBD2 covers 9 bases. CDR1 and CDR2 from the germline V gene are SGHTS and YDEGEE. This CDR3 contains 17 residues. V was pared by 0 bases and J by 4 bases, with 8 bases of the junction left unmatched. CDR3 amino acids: CASSLAVVAGDYNEQFF. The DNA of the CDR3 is TGTGCCAGCAGCTTGGCCGTGGTAGCGGGGGATTACAATGAGCAGTTCTTC.

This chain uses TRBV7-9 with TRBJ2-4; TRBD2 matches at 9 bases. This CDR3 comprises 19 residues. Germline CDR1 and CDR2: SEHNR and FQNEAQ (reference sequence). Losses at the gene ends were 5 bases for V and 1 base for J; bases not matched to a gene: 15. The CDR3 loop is CASSRLAGANTRAKNIQYF. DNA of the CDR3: TGTGCCAGCAGCCGATTAGCGGGGGCAAACACTCGGGCCAAAAACATTCAGTACTTC.

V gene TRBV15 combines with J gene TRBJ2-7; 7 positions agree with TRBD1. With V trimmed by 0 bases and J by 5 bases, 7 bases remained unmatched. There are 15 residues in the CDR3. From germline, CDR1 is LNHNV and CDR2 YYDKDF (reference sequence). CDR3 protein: CATSRETGRGDEQYF. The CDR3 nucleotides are TGTGCCACCAGCAGAGAGACAGGGCGAGGGGACGAGCAGTACTTC.

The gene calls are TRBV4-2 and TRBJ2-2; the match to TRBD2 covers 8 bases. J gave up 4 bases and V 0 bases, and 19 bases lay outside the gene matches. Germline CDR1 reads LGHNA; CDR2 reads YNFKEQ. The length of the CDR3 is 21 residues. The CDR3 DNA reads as TGTGCCAGCAGCCAAGATTCCGCGGGGGGTTATTGGGTCGGGAGCACCGGGGAGCTGTTTTTT. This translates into CASSQDSAGGYWVGSTGELFF.

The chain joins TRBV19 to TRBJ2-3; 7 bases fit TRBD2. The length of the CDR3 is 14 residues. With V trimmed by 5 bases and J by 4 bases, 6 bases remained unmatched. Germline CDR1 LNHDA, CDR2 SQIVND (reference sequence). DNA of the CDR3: TGTGCCAGTAGTCAGCGGGGTGGGGCAGATACGCAGTATTTT. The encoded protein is CASSQRGGADTQYF.

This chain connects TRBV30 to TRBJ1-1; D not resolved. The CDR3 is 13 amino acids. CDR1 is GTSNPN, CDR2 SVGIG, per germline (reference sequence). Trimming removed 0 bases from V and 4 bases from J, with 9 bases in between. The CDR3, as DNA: TGTGCCTGGAGTGTACGAGGGTTCACTGAAGCTTTCTTT. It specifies CAWSVRGFTEAFF.

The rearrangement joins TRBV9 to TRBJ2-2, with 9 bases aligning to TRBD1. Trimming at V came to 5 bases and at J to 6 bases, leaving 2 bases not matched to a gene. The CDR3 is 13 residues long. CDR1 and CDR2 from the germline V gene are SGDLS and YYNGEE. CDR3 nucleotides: TGTGCCAGCAGGGGACAGGGCCCCGGGGAGCTGTTTTTT. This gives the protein CASRGQGPGELFF.

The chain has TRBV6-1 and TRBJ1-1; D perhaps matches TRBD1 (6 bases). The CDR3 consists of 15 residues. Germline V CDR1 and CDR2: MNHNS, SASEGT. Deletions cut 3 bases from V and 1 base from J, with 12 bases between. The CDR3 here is CASSDPGRGNTEAFF. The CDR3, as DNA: TGTGCCAGCAGTGATCCTGGCAGGGGGAACACTGAAGCTTTCTTT.

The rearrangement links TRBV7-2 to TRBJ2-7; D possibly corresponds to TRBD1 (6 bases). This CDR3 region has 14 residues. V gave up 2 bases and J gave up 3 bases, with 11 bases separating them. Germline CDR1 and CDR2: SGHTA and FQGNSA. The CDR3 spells CASSLSGQIYEQYF. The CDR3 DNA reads TGTGCCAGCAGCTTAAGCGGACAGATCTACGAGCAGTACTTC.

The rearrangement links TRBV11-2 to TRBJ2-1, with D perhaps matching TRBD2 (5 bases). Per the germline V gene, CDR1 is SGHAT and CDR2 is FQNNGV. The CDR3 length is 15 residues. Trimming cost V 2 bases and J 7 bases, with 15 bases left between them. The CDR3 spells CASSLSPFSGNEQFF. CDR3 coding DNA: TGTGCCAGCAGCTTATCGCCCTTTTCGGGGAATGAGCAGTTCTTC.

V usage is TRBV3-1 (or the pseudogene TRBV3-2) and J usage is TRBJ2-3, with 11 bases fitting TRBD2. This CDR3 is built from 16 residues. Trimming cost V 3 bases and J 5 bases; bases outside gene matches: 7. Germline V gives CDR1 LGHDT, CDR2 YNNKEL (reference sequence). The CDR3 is CASSHGTSGFGDTQYF. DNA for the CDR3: TGTGCCAGCAGCCATGGGACTAGCGGATTTGGAGATACGCAGTATTTT.

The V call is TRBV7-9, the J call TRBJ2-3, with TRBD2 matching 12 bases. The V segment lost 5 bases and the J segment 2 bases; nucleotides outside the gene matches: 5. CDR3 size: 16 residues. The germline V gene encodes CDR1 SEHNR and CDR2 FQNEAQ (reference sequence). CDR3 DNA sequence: TGTGCCAGCAGCCCATGGACTAGCGGGAACACAGATACGCAGTATTTT. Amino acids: CASSPWTSGNTDTQYF.

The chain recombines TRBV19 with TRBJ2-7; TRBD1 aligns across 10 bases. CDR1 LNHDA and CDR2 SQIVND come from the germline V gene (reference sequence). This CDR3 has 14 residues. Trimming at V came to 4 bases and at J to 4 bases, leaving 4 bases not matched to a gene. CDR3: CASSRGQGRYEQYF. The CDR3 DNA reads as TGTGCCAGTAGTAGGGGACAGGGGAGATACGAGCAGTACTTC.

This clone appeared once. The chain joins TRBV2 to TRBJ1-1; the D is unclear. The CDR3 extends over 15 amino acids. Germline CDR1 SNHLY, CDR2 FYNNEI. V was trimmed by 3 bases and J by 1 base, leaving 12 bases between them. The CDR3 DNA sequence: TGTGCCAGCAGTGAGGAGGCCTCTCGGAACACTGAAGCTTTCTTT. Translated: CASSEEASRNTEAFF.

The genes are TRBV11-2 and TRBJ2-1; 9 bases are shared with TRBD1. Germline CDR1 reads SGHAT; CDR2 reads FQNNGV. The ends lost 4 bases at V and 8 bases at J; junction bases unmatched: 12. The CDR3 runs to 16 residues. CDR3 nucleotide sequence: TGTGCCAGCAGCTCCGCCGGGACAGGGTCGGTAGATGAGCAGTTCTTC. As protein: CASSSAGTGSVDEQFF. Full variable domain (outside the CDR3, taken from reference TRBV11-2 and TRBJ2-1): EAGVAQSPRYKIIEKRQSVAFWCNPISGHATLYWYQQILGQGPKLLIQFQNNGVVDDSQLPKDRFSAERLKGVDSTLKIQPAKLEDSAVYLCASSSAGTGSVDEQFFGPGTRLTVL.

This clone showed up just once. The CDR3 reads CASSVDQGNEKLFF. In DNA form, the CDR3 reads TGTGCCAGCAGCGTAGATCAGGGTAATGAAAAACTGTTTTTT. The genes are TRBV9 and TRBJ1-4, with D perhaps TRBD1 (5 bases). This CDR3 comprises 14 residues. V dropped 0 bases and J dropped 4 bases, with 7 bases sitting between them. Germline-derived CDR1 and CDR2 are SGDLS and YYNGEE. Full variable domain (remainder filled in from reference TRBV9 and TRBJ1-4): DSGVTQTPKHLITATGQRVTLRCSPRSGDLSVYWYQQSLDQGLQFLIQYYNGEERAKGNILERFSAQQFPDLHSELNLSSLELGDSALYFCASSVDQGNEKLFFGSGTQLSVL.

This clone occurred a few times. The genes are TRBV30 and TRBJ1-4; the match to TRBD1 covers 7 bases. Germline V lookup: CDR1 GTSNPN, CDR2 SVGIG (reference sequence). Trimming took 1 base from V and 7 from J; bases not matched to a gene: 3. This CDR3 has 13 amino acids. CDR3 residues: CAWSGQGPEKLFF. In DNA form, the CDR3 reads TGTGCCTGGAGTGGACAGGGCCCTGAAAAACTGTTTTTT.

The CDR3 loop reads CASLTGTGETRGGYGYTF. The CDR3, as DNA: TGTGCCAGTCTAACCGGGACAGGGGAGACCAGGGGGGGCTATGGCTACACCTTC. The chain joins TRBV19 to TRBJ1-2; 10 bases are shared with TRBD1. Germline V gene sequence: CDR1 LNHDA, CDR2 SQIVND (reference sequence). V was pared by 8 bases and J by 4 bases, with 19 bases of the junction left unmatched. This CDR3 comprises 18 residues.

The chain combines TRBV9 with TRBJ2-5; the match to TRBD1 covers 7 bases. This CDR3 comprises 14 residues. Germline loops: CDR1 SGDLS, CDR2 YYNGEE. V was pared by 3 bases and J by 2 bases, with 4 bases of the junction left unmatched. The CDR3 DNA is TGTGCCAGCAGCGAGGGACAGATACAAGAGACCCAGTACTTC. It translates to CASSEGQIQETQYF.